This T cell receptor (beta chain) was obtained from a study of post-analysis software for immune sequencing data. At the level of the study: Included among the disease courses, which were recorded for the cohort, were relapsing-remitting, secondary progressive and progressive-relapsing multiple sclerosis.

Notes on this clonotype: Its antigen is undetermined.

The library was made from cDNA and included unique molecular identifiers. A population of 1 to 10 million T cells gave rise to about half a million cDNA molecules. Each CDR3 protein is one row after TCRdb ran MiXCR on the PCR reads. The top ten hold 0.5% to 0.6% of the sample, which has hundreds of thousands of distinct CDR3 sequences, 25% to 30% seen once. Study-wide points: Strong co-clustering by F measure linked samples that shared a preparation batch. Relative to controls, patients with multiple sclerosis showed significantly lower normalized Chao1 diversity. Relative to controls, patients had about 5 TRBV segments at higher frequency, with TRBV5-6, TRBV5-1 and TRBV20-1 among these.

This CDR3 has 14 residues. Looked up from germline, CDR1 is DFQATT and CDR2 is SNEGSKA (reference sequence). J was trimmed by 5 bases and V by 0 bases; bases with no gene match: 3. Sequenced: blood. This TCR was recovered from a girl between 10 and 17 years old with multiple sclerosis. The chain joins TRBV20-1 to TRBJ1-4; 7 bases map to TRBD1. CDR3 coding DNA: TGCAGTGCTAGAGATGGGGGACAGAATGAAAAACTGTTTTTT. Translation gives CSARDGGQNEKLFF.